One sample yielded the 7 T cell receptor beta chains listed below, sequenced in a study of identical twins. TCRdb analysed the 5' RACE reads with MiXCR anew, one entry per CDR3 protein. The repertoire holds just under 550,000 distinct CDR3 sequences, with 13% to 15% as singletons. The sample also formed part of further work on yellow fever vaccine responses in identical twins.

Sequencing input: CD4+ T cells sorted from blood. Receptors originate from a woman younger than 35 in good health.

In this sample, this clonotype turned up a few times. The V and J genes are TRBV11-2 and TRBJ2-3; D remains ambiguous. Between the trimmed V and J ends, which lost 1 base and 4 bases, there was a span of 6 bases. Germline V gene sequence: CDR1 SGHAT, CDR2 FQNNGV. This CDR3 region has 13 residues. The chain's CDR3 is CASSLAIPDTQYF. The CDR3 DNA reads as TGTGCCAGCAGCTTAGCTATCCCAGATACGCAGTATTTT.

This clonotype came up a few times. The CDR3 region has the DNA TGCGCCAGCAGCTTGATTGGTGGGACTGGGGATACGCAGTATTTT. Encoded protein: CASSLIGGTGDTQYF. V is TRBV5-1 and J is TRBJ2-3, with a possible D match to TRBD2 (6 bases). The germline V gene has CDR1 SGHRS and CDR2 YFSETQ. This CDR3 spans 15 amino acids. Trimming stripped 1 base from V and 6 bases from J, with 15 bases between.

The rearrangement links TRBV28 to TRBJ1-2, with a possible D match to TRBD1 (6 bases). The germline V gene encodes CDR1 MDHEN and CDR2 SYDVKM. V was trimmed by 2 bases and J by 0 bases, leaving 13 bases between them. This CDR3 is 16 amino acids long. The CDR3 loop is CASSLAPRTANYGYTF. DNA for the CDR3: TGTGCCAGCAGTTTAGCCCCCAGGACAGCTAACTATGGCTACACCTTC.

The gene calls are TRBV6-5 and TRBJ2-3, with D possibly matching TRBD2 (6 bases). Germline CDR1 and CDR2: MNHEY and SVGAGI. The CDR3 spans 15 residues. V was cut by 0 bases and J by 4 bases, with 11 bases left in between. This CDR3 is CASSYSVGGPDTQYF. In DNA, the CDR3 is TGTGCCAGCAGTTACTCGGTGGGAGGACCAGATACGCAGTATTTT.

The chain has TRBV3-1 and TRBJ2-3; TRBD2 matches 12 bases. J lost 7 bases, V lost 2 bases, and 4 bases had no gene match. The CDR3 consists of 15 residues. CDR1 is LGHDT and CDR2 is YNNKEL in the germline V gene (reference sequence). The CDR3 protein is CASSQSSGGAYTQYF. The CDR3 bases are TGTGCCAGCAGCCAATCTAGCGGGGGGGCCTATACGCAGTATTTT.

This chain joins TRBV25-1 and TRBJ1-2; no definite D call. Per germline, CDR1 MGHDK and CDR2 SYGVNS. This CDR3 has 14 amino acids. Trimming took off 3 bases at V and 8 bases at J, with 16 bases between the two ends. The CDR3 loop reads CASSDPPGSGGYTF. In nucleotides, the CDR3 is TGTGCCAGCAGTGACCCCCCCGGGAGCGGGGGCTACACCTTC.

The chain is built from TRBV3-1 and TRBJ2-7; maybe TRBD1 (7 bases). CDR3 size: 17 residues. CDR1 LGHDT and CDR2 YNNKEL come from the germline V gene (reference sequence). The V gene lost 0 bases and the J gene lost 1 base, with 16 bases spanning the gap. Here the CDR3 reads CASSQDGGRGASYEQYF. CDR3 coding DNA: TGTGCCAGCAGCCAAGATGGTGGCAGGGGGGCGTCCTACGAGCAGTACTTC.